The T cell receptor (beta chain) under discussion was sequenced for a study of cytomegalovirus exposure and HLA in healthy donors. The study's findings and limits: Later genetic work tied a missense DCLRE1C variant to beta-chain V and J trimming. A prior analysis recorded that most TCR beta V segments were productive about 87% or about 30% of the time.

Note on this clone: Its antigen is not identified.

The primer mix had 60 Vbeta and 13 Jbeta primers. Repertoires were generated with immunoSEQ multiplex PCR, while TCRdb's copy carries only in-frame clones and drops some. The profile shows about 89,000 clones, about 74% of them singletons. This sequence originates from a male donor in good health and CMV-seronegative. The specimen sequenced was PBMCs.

CDR3 loop: CASSLVQGNTEAFF. CDR3 DNA: TGCGCCAGCAGCTTGGTTCAGGGGAACACTGAAGCTTTCTTT. J is TRBJ1-1 and V is TRBV5-1, with D possibly being TRBD1 (5 bases). Trimming removed 0 bases from V and 1 base from J, with 7 bases in between. CDR1 is SGHRS, CDR2 YFSETQ, per germline. This CDR3 spans 14 amino acids.